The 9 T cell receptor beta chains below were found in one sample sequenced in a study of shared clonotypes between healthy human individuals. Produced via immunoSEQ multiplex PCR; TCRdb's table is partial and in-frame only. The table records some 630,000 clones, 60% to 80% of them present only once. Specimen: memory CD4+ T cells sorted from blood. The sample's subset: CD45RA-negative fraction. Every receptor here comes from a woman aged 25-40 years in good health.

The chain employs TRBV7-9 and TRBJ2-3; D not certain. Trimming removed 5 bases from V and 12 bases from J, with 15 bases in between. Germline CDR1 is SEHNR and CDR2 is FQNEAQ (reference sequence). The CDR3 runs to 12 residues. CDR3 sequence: CASSPSGGIQYF. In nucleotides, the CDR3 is TGTGCCAGCAGCCCTTCGGGTGGAATCCAGTATTTT.

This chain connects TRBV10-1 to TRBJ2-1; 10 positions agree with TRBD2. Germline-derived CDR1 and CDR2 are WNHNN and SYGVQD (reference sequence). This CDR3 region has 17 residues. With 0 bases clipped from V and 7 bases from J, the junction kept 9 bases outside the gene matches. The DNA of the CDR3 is TGCGCCAGCAGTGAGTCGACACTAGCGGGAAGGGGGAATGAGCAGTTCTTC. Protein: CASSESTLAGRGNEQFF.

The CDR3 region is CASSLASGGPNEQFF. CDR3 DNA: TGTGCCAGCAGCTTAGCAAGCGGAGGCCCCAATGAGCAGTTCTTC. This chain connects TRBV7-9 to TRBJ2-1; D is perhaps TRBD2 (5 bases). The CDR3 consists of 15 residues. The V gene lost 0 bases and the J gene lost 6 bases, with 12 bases spanning the gap. Germline V gives CDR1 SEHNR, CDR2 FQNEAQ (reference sequence).

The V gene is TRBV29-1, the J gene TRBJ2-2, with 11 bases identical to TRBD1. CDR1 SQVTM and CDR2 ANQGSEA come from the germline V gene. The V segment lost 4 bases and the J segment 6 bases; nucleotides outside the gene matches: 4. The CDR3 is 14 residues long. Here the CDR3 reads CSVGGQGDAGELFF. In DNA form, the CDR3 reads TGCAGCGTTGGGGGACAGGGGGACGCCGGGGAGCTGTTTTTT.

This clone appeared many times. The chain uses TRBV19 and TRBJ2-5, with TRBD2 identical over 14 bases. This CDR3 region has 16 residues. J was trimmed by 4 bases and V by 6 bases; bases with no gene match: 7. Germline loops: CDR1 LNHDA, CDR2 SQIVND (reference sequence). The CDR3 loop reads CASRGLAGEGGETQYF. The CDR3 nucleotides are TGTGCCAGTAGGGGACTAGCGGGAGAAGGTGGAGAGACCCAGTACTTC.

DNA for the CDR3: TGTGCCAGCACCCGGCAGGGGACGGAGGGGGAAGCTTTCTTT. Translation gives CASTRQGTEGEAFF. The chain employs TRBV6-5 and TRBJ1-1; TRBD1 is a possible D gene (6 bases). Trimming removed 7 bases at V and 8 bases at J, with 20 bases between. Germline values: CDR1 MNHEY, CDR2 SVGAGI. The length of the CDR3 is 14 residues.

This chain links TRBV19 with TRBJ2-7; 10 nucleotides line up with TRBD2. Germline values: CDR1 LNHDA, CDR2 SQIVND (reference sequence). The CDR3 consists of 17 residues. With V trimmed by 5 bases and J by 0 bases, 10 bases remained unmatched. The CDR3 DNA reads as TGTGCCAGTAGTGTATCACTAGCGGGATCAAGCTCCTACGAGCAGTACTTC. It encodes CASSVSLAGSSSYEQYF. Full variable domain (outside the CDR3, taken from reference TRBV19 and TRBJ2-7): DGGITQSPKYLFRKEGQNVTLSCEQNLNHDAMYWYRQDPGQGLRLIYYSQIVNDFQKGDIAEGYSVSREKKESFPLTVTSAQKNPTAFYLCASSVSLAGSSSYEQYFGPGTRLTVT.

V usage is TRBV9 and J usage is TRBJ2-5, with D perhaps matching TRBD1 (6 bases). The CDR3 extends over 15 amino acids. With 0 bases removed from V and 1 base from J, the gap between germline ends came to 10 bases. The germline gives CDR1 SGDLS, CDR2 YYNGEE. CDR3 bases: TGTGCCAGCAGCGTAGACACAGGGATCCAAGAGACCCAGTACTTC. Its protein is CASSVDTGIQETQYF.

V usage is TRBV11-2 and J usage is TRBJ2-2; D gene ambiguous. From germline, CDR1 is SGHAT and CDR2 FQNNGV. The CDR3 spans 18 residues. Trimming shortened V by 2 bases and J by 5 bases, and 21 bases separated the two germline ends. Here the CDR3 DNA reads TGTGCCAGCAGCTTATCGTTAATCAGGTCCCGAAAGACCGGGGAGCTGTTTTTT. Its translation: CASSLSLIRSRKTGELFF.